The 21 T cell receptor beta chains reported below all come from one sample, sequenced in a study of T cells in Graves' hyperthyroidism and ophthalmopathy. TCR beta CDR3 regions were amplified from RNA transcripts. A first-round RT-PCR of the TCR CDR3 used the HTBI primer set. TCRdb re-called the multiplex PCR reads with MiXCR, one entry per CDR3 protein. The sample includes approximately 520,000 distinct CDR3 sequences, less than 25% of them seen just once. What was sequenced was blood. The receptors derive from a woman aged 30 to 39 with Graves' ophthalmopathy.

The rearrangement uses TRBV12-3 or TRBV12-4 and TRBJ2-2, with TRBD2 as a possible D gene (6 bases). This CDR3 has 16 amino acids. V lost 2 bases to trimming and J lost 1 base, with 11 bases between them. CDR3 amino acids: CASSLPGLQNTGELFF. As DNA, the CDR3 is TGTGCCAGCAGTTTACCGGGACTTCAGAACACCGGGGAGCTGTTTTTT.

This clonotype has at least ten counts. In DNA, the CDR3 is TGTGCCAGCAGCTTAGTACACTGGACGGGGGGGCCTATTAACAACGAGCAGTACTTC. This codes for CASSLVHWTGGPINNEQYF. The gene calls are TRBV11-2 and TRBJ2-7; 8 bases are shared with TRBD2. After removal of 1 base from V and 5 bases from J, the junction contained 19 bases not matched to a gene. The CDR3 runs to 19 residues. CDR1 SGHAT and CDR2 FQNNGV come from the germline V gene.

The V and J genes are TRBV7-2 and TRBJ2-5; the match to TRBD1 covers 9 bases. The germline CDR1 and CDR2 sequences are SGHTA and FQGNSA. The CDR3 is 15 amino acids. Trimming at V came to 0 bases and at J to 7 bases, leaving 6 bases not matched to a gene. In DNA form, the CDR3 reads TGTGCCAGCAGCTTAGCGCGGGACAGGGTGGCGACCCAGTACTTC. This translates into CASSLARDRVATQYF.

Ten or more counts support this clonotype. V and J are TRBV27 and TRBJ2-7; D may be TRBD1 (6 bases). Germline V gene sequence: CDR1 MNHEY, CDR2 SMNVEV (reference sequence). This CDR3 is built from 13 residues. V was pared by 7 bases and J by 3 bases, with 13 bases between. The DNA for the CDR3 is TGTGCCAGCAACCCAGCGGACAGCTACGAGCAGTACTTC. Amino acid sequence: CASNPADSYEQYF.

This chain joins TRBV28 and TRBJ2-7; 8 nucleotides line up with TRBD2. The V and J ends lost 6 bases and 4 bases, in that order; junction bases with no gene match: 8. The CDR3 runs 14 residues. Germline values: CDR1 MDHEN, CDR2 SYDVKM. CDR3 amino acids: CASREAGGGYEQYF. The CDR3 nucleotides read TGTGCCAGCAGGGAGGCGGGAGGAGGATACGAGCAGTACTTC.

The CDR3 DNA reads as TGTGCCAGCAGTACCCGGACTAGCGGGGCGGCAGATACGCAGTATTTT. It is translated as CASSTRTSGAADTQYF. V is TRBV6-2 or TRBV6-3 and J is TRBJ2-3; 12 bases are a match to TRBD2. Germline CDR1 MNHEY, CDR2 SVGEGT. This CDR3 region has 16 residues. Losses at the gene ends were 5 bases for V and 4 bases for J; bases not matched to a gene: 7.

This clonotype was seen ten or more times. The chain joins TRBV7-8 to TRBJ1-2, with D uncertain. Trimming shortened V by 1 base and J by 4 bases, and 10 bases separated the two germline ends. Germline V gene data show CDR1 as SGHVS and CDR2 as FQNEAQ. The CDR3 spans 14 residues. The CDR3 region has the DNA TGTGCCAGCAGCTTAGAGCCTACCAGCTATGGCTACACCTTC. It specifies CASSLEPTSYGYTF.

This clonotype has at least ten counts. The chain links TRBV11-3 to TRBJ2-3; D is undetermined. The germline gives CDR1 SGHNT, CDR2 YENEEA. The CDR3 consists of 13 residues. Trimming removed 1 base from V and 6 bases from J, with 8 bases in between. The CDR3 bases are TGTGCCAGCAGCTTAGGCCAGTGGGATACGCAGTATTTT. It encodes CASSLGQWDTQYF. The entire variable domain, with the rest obtained from reference TRBV11-3 and TRBJ2-3, is as follows: EAGVVQSPRYKIIEKKQPVAFWCNPISGHNTLYWYLQNLGQGPELLIRYENEEAVDDSQLPKDRFSAERLKGVDSTLKIQPAELGDSAVYLCASSLGQWDTQYFGPGTRLTVL.

This clonotype was detected only a few times. This sequence joins TRBV7-3 and TRBJ1-5; D unclear. The CDR3 is made up of 18 amino acids. The V end lost 2 bases, the J end lost 7 bases, and 24 bases lay between the germline ends. Germline CDR1 reads SGHTA; CDR2 reads FQGTGA. For the CDR3, the DNA is TGTGCCAGCAGCTTAGAATACTTTGGCTCACGTTCGGACCAGCCCCAGCATTTT. It codes for CASSLEYFGSRSDQPQHF.

The chain employs TRBV11-2 and TRBJ1-2, with D unresolved. The germline V and J ends were trimmed by 2 bases and 3 bases, with 13 bases remaining between them. The CDR3 sequence is 15 residues long. Germline CDR1 is SGHAT and CDR2 is FQNNGV. The CDR3 sequence is CASSLSMSWDYGYTF. DNA for the CDR3: TGTGCCAGCAGCTTAAGTATGAGCTGGGACTATGGCTACACCTTC.

This clonotype was counted a few times. The V call is TRBV29-1, the J call TRBJ2-7; D not resolved. This CDR3 is built from 13 residues. CDR1 SQVTM and CDR2 ANQGSEA come from the germline V gene. Deletions cut 2 bases from V and 0 bases from J, with 8 bases between. The CDR3 here is CSVERLDSYEQYF. CDR3 bases: TGCAGCGTTGAACGACTTGACTCCTACGAGCAGTACTTC.

The count of this clonotype is one. V is TRBV5-1 and J is TRBJ2-5; 9 positions agree with TRBD2. The J segment lost 2 bases and the V segment lost 2 bases, leaving 4 bases of the junction unmatched. The CDR3 covers 15 residues. Germline CDR1 reads SGHRS; CDR2 reads YFSETQ. The CDR3 nucleotides read TGCGCCAGCAGCTTAGGGACTAGCAGTCAAGAGACCCAGTACTTC. As protein: CASSLGTSSQETQYF.

This clonotype was counted only a few times. The rearrangement links TRBV11-2 to TRBJ1-2; TRBD1 aligns across 10 bases. V shed 5 bases and J 8 bases; nucleotides not matched to a gene: 11. This CDR3 has 15 residues. CDR1 and CDR2 from the germline V gene are SGHAT and FQNNGV. CDR3 sequence: CASSPDGQGVDGYTF. In DNA, the CDR3 is TGTGCCAGCAGCCCAGACGGACAGGGGGTGGACGGCTACACCTTC.

V is TRBV19 and J is TRBJ2-5; weak D call: TRBD2 (6 bases). Trimming left V 4 bases short and J 1 base short, with 13 bases between. Germline assignment: CDR1 LNHDA and CDR2 SQIVND (reference sequence). The CDR3 is 15 residues long. Written as DNA, the CDR3 is TGTGCCAGTAGTACCTCTCGGGGGACCCAAGAGACCCAGTACTTC. Translated, it gives CASSTSRGTQETQYF. The full variable domain, with the rest looked up from reference TRBV19 and TRBJ2-5, is DGGITQSPKYLFRKEGQNVTLSCEQNLNHDAMYWYRQDPGQGLRLIYYSQIVNDFQKGDIAEGYSVSREKKESFPLTVTSAQKNPTAFYLCASSTSRGTQETQYFGPGTRLLVL.

The V call is TRBV6-1, the J call TRBJ2-7; D could derive from TRBD1 or TRBD2 (5 bases each). The CDR3 contains 15 residues. V was pared by 1 base and J by 0 bases, with 10 bases between. Germline V gives CDR1 MNHNS, CDR2 SASEGT. The CDR3 reads CASSEGRGVSYEQYF. Written as DNA, the CDR3 is TGTGCCAGCAGTGAAGGCCGAGGGGTCTCCTACGAGCAGTACTTC.

The chain couples TRBV27 to TRBJ1-2; maybe TRBD1 (5 bases). The CDR3 runs to 15 residues. Germline V lookup: CDR1 MNHEY, CDR2 SMNVEV (reference sequence). The V gene lost 5 bases and the J gene lost 8 bases, with 21 bases spanning the gap. The CDR3 is CASSLMPAGTVGYTF. Here the CDR3 DNA reads TGTGCCAGCAGTCTTATGCCTGCAGGGACGGTCGGCTACACCTTC.

This clonotype was seen at least ten times. The J gene is TRBJ2-5, the V gene TRBV3-1, with D perhaps matching TRBD1 (5 bases). Per germline, CDR1 LGHDT and CDR2 YNNKEL (reference sequence). The CDR3 is 16 residues long. Trimming took off 0 bases at V and 2 bases at J, with 13 bases between the two ends. CDR3 nucleotides: TGTGCCAGCAGCCAAGAGGCCCAGGGTCTACAAGAGACCCAGTACTTC. Its protein product is CASSQEAQGLQETQYF.

The rearrangement links TRBV6-2 or TRBV6-3 to TRBJ2-4; tentatively, D is TRBD1 (6 bases). The CDR3 spans 20 residues. CDR1 MNHEY and CDR2 SVGEGT come from the germline V gene. V was shortened by 4 bases and J by 0 bases, with 25 bases between the two germline ends. The CDR3 loop reads CASSSDLDRLGTLAKNIQYF. In nucleotides, the CDR3 is TGTGCCAGCAGTTCTGACCTAGACAGGTTGGGGACACTAGCCAAAAACATTCAGTACTTC.

This clonotype has more than one count but fewer than ten. The chain recombines TRBV6-1 with TRBJ1-6; D unresolved. The V gene's germline CDR1 is MNHNS and CDR2 SASEGT. This CDR3 is built from 13 residues. Trimming left V 8 bases short and J 0 bases short, with 5 bases between. CDR3 protein: CASALSYNSPLHF. DNA of the CDR3: TGTGCCAGCGCACTCTCCTATAATTCACCCCTCCACTTT.

This clonotype was seen more than once but under ten times. This sequence joins TRBV12-3 or TRBV12-4 and TRBJ1-6; D not resolved. V lost 9 bases and J lost 0, with 9 bases in between. The CDR3 sequence is 14 residues long. The CDR3 sequence is CASGPSSYNSPLHF. Here the CDR3 DNA reads TGTGCCAGTGGGCCGAGCTCCTATAATTCACCCCTCCACTTT.

This clonotype was seen a few times. CDR3: CASSYLDRGWSQPQHF. As DNA, the CDR3 is TGTGCCAGCAGTTATCTAGACAGGGGTTGGAGTCAGCCCCAGCATTTT. The gene calls are TRBV28 and TRBJ1-5, with 8 bases matching TRBD1. From germline, CDR1 is MDHEN and CDR2 SYDVKM. V shed 4 bases, J shed 6 bases, and the junction held 11 bases outside the gene matches. CDR3 length: 16 residues.